This T cell receptor beta chain was identified in a study of blood T cell repertoires in COVID-19 (TCRdb year 2020). Describing the broader study: Collaborator samples came from the United States, Italy and Spain and covered acute and convalescent phases of COVID-19. The material from the prospective study consisted of cDNA or gDNA derived from T cells, B-cell-depleted T cells, or PBMCs. The dataset comprised deeply sampled blood TCRbeta repertoires from subjects exposed to, actively infected with, or recovered from COVID-19. The repertoires were released in a freely available public database intended as a resource for research on the immune response to SARS-CoV-2. Samples came from the ongoing ImmuneRACE study (first 160 participants) plus 1,254 subjects from 6 global collaborators. The sample metadata nearly always contained a de-identified subject ID, COVID-19 status, age in years and sex. HLA class I and class II types, where available, came from metadata supplied by the sample provider rather than from assay-based typing. General conclusions and limits of the study: Clinical and demographic metadata were provided uncurated, with the amount varying by source and participant.

According to the germline V gene, CDR1 reads MDHEN and CDR2 reads SYDVKM. Measured from the cysteine to the phenylalanine, the CDR3 is 15 residues long. CDR3 DNA is the only sequence kept; it has 45 bases, read in frame from the first base. Trimming removed 5 bases from V and 8 bases from J; the gene matches leave 10 bases unexplained. Many counts were recorded for this clone. Its binding antigen is unknown. No much larger clonotype is one base removed from it; base qualities were not supplied. TCRbeta CDR3 regions were amplified from genomic DNA using the immunoSEQ Assay, a bias-controlled multiplex PCR. The study's own analysis went as follows. The number of nucleated cells in each sample was estimated from the amplification of reference gene primers within the assay. To quantify the absolute abundance of each unique TCRbeta CDR3 rearrangement, sequence reads were collapsed and filtered. For each sample, productive Simpson clonality was calculated by taking the square root of Simpson's diversity index across productive rearrangements. TCRdb took over this immuneACCESS table, retaining in-frame rearrangements with V and J assigned. Such tables are incomplete; in checked studies, under half of the missing clones stem from an unresolved V gene, and the remainder is unexplained. The D gene and trimming were derived from the DNA, and the V and J assignments and clone size from that table. The sample table shows some 190,000 clones, and 80% are seen once. Clones ranked in the top ten supply around 14% of the sample.

In the prospective study, participants were roughly 18 to 90 years old, resided in under 30 geographic areas of the United States, and were enrolled through a virtual design. Cohort assignment in the prospective study relied on participant-reported clinical history from a screening survey and a study questionnaire. A participant counted as exposed if, within 2 weeks of entering the study, that participant had been in contact with someone who had a PCR-confirmed or clinician-diagnosed COVID-19 case. Mobile phlebotomists in the prospective study collected whole blood, serum and a nasopharyngeal or oropharyngeal swab from every participant. Prospective study participants could optionally give additional blood draws and questionnaires over an approximately 2-month period. Before DNA extraction, blood samples from the prospective study were shipped at room temperature or frozen.

This sequence was found in a man aged 55 to 70 who had been exposed to COVID-19. Recombination joined TRBV28 with TRBJ2-2; 8 of the junction bases match TRBD2. The sample was PBMCs or T cells enriched from blood (not recorded which). The DNA sequence is given as TGTGCCAGCAGTCCCCTTGATCGACTAGCGGGGGAGCTGTTTTTT. Its product reads: CASSPLDRLAGELFF.